The clone carrying this TCR beta chain was detected only a few times. Antigen specificity is unknown. One base away lies a much larger clone, so this may be a sequencing read error. RNA transcripts yielded amplified TCR beta CDR3 regions. Carried out on the TCR CDR3, a first-round RT-PCR used the HTBI primer set. MiXCR, run by TCRdb on the multiplex PCR reads, gives a single entry per CDR3 protein. Among about 210,000 distinct CDR3 sequences listed, roughly 17% were seen once. V lost 4 bases to trimming and J lost 7 bases; unmatched junction nucleotides: 6. The germline CDR1 and CDR2 sequences are LGHDT and YNNKEL (reference sequence). The CDR3 is 14 residues long. This sample was included in a study of T cells in Graves' hyperthyroidism and ophthalmopathy. Whole-study findings and limits: Median prediction lead before ophthalmopathy onset was 6.5 months with the model.

Patients counted as stable if ophthalmopathy did not develop within 18 months. Together with thyroid ultrasound, orbital computed tomography, serum thyroxine and TRAb, clinical symptoms were used for diagnoses. The genes are TRBV3-1 and TRBJ2-1, with TRBD1 identical over 8 bases. Sequenced sample: blood. The TCR sequence derives from a man over 45 with Graves' hyperthyroidism. CDR3 nucleotide sequence: TGTGCCAGCAGCCCGCGGACAGGGACAAATGAGCAGTTCTTC. It translates to CASSPRTGTNEQFF.